Reported below is one T cell receptor (beta chain). These data are taken from a study of blood T cell repertoires in COVID-19. Turning to the study itself: Samples came from the United States, Italy and Spain, spanning acute and convalescent COVID-19.

CDR1 is MDHEN, CDR2 SYDVKM, per germline. The CDR3 has 13 amino acids. V was clipped by 5 bases and J by 10 bases, with 17 bases between them. As processed by the authors: Reference gene primer amplification yielded estimated nucleated cell counts. Produced via immunoSEQ multiplex PCR; TCRdb's table is partial and in-frame only. V and J calls and clone size are given by that table; D and trimming were obtained from the DNA. The table has about 320,000 clones, over 70% seen once. The sequenced material came from PBMCs or T cells enriched from blood (not recorded which). This sequence was found in a man aged 30 to 45 who had recovered from COVID-19. The chain couples TRBV28 to TRBJ1-1; possibly TRBD1 for D (5 bases). The chain's CDR3 is CASSRGAELRAFF. The CDR3 nucleotides read TGTGCCAGCAGTCGTGGGGCAGAGCTTAGAGCTTTCTTT.